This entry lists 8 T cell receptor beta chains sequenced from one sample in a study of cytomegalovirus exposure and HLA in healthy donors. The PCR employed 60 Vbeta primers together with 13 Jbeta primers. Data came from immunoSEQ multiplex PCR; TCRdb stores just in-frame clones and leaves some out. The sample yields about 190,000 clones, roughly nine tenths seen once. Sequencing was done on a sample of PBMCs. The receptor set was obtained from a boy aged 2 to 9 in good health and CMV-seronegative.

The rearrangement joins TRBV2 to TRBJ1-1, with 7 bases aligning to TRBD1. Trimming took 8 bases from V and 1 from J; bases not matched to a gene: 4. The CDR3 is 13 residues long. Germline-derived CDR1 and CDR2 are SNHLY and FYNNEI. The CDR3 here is CASGGQRNTEAFF. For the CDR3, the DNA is TGTGCCAGCGGGGGACAGAGGAACACTGAAGCTTTCTTT.

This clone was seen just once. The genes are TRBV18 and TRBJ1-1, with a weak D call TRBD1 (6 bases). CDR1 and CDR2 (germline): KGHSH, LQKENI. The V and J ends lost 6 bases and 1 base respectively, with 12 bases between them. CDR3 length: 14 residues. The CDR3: CASSLWTANTEAFF. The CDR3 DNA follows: TGTGCCAGCTCCCTCTGGACAGCGAACACTGAAGCTTTCTTT. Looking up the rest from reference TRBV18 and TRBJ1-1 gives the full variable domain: NAGVMQNPRHLVRRRGQEARLRCSPMKGHSHVYWYRQLPEEGLKFMVYLQKENIIDESGMPKERFSAEFPKEGPSILRIQQVVRGDSAAYFCASSLWTANTEAFFGQGTRLTVV.

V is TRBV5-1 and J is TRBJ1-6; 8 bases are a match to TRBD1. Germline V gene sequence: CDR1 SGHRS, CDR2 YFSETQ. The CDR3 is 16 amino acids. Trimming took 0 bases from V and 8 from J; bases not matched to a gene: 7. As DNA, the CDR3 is TGCGCCAGCAGCTTGGCCCCGGGACAGGTAGATTCACCCCTCCACTTT. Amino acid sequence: CASSLAPGQVDSPLHF.

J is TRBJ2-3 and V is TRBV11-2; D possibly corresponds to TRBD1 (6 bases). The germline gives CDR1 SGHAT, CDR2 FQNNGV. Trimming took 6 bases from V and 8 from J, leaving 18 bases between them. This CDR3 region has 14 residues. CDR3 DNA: TGTGCCAGCAGGCTAAATGCCGGGACACCTACGCAGTATTTT. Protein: CASRLNAGTPTQYF.

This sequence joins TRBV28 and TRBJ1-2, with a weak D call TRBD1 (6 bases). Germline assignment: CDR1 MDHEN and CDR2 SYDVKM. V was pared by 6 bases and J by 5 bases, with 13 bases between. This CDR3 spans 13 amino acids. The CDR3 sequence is CASSLDRPYGYTF. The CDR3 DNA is TGTGCCAGCAGCCTTGACAGGCCGTATGGCTACACCTTC.

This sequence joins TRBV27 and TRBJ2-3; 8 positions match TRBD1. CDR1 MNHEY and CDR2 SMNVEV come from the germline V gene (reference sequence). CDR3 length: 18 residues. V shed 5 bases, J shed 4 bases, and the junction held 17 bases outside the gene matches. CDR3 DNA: TGTGCCAGCAGTCCCATTACCCCGACAGGGGAAGCGTCAGATACGCAGTATTTT. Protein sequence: CASSPITPTGEASDTQYF.

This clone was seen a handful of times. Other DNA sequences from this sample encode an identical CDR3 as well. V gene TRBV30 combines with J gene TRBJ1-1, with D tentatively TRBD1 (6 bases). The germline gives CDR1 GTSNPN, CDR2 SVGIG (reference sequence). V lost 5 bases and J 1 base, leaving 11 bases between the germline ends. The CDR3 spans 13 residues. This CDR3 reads CAWSGRGNTEAFF. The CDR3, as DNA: TGTGCCTGGTCCGGCAGGGGGAACACTGAAGCTTTCTTT.

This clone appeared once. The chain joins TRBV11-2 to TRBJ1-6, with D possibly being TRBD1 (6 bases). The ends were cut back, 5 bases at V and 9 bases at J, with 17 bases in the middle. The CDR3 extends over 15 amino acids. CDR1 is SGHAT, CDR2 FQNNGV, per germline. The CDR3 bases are TGTGCCAGCAGCAAATGGACAGAACTTGGTTCACCCCTCCACTTT. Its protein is CASSKWTELGSPLHF.